The next 22 T cell receptor beta chains were all read from a single sample in a study of blood T cells in healthy people across ages. A second PCR of 7 to 11 cycles used a sample-barcoded 5' primer and a J-beta primer mix. TCRdb passed the 5' RACE reads through MiXCR, listing each CDR3 protein once. This sample has 650,000 to 1,000,000 distinct CDR3 sequences, with about 42% found just once. Sequenced: blood. Receptors were obtained from a man older than 75 in good health.

The gene calls are TRBV29-1 and TRBJ2-4; D is possibly TRBD1 or TRBD2 (5 bases each). This CDR3 is built from 14 residues. Germline CDR1 SQVTM, CDR2 ANQGSEA. V gave up 6 bases and J gave up 4 bases, with 16 bases separating them. The CDR3 region is CSVARDPGKNIQYF. DNA for the CDR3: TGCAGCGTCGCTCGGGACCCCGGTAAAAACATTCAGTACTTC.

CDR3 region: CASSPAGAHQPQHF. The CDR3 coding sequence is TGTGCCAGCAGCCCAGCAGGGGCCCATCAGCCCCAGCATTTT. The chain uses TRBV7-9 and TRBJ1-5; a weak D match, TRBD1 (6 bases). Trimming pared 5 bases from V and 5 bases from J, leaving 13 bases between. The germline CDR1 and CDR2 sequences are SEHNR and FQNEAQ (reference sequence). The CDR3 contains 14 residues.

This clonotype was picked up a small number of times. V gene TRBV7-2 combines with J gene TRBJ2-1; 9 bases are shared with TRBD2. Trimming cost V 3 bases and J 7 bases; bases outside gene matches: 13. The germline gives CDR1 SGHTA, CDR2 FQGNSA. The length of the CDR3 is 17 residues. CDR3 residues: CASSFSSGEGPKNEQFF. In DNA, the CDR3 is TGTGCCAGCAGCTTTTCTAGCGGGGAGGGCCCTAAGAATGAGCAGTTCTTC.

Worth noting for this clonotype: This may stem from a read error, because a much larger clone lies one nucleotide away. The CDR3 loop reads CASNQREGSYEQYF. CDR3 DNA sequence: TGTGCCAGCAACCAGCGGGAGGGCTCCTACGAGCAGTACTTC. The chain couples TRBV7-2 to TRBJ2-7, with 10 nucleotides matching TRBD2. This CDR3 contains 14 residues. CDR1 and CDR2 from the germline V gene are SGHTA and FQGNSA. After removal of 7 bases from V and 0 bases from J, the junction contained 3 bases not matched to a gene.

This clonotype has more than one count but fewer than ten. The chain uses TRBV11-1 and TRBJ2-1, with 10 nucleotides matching TRBD2. The J call may be in error: the DNA end matches TRBJ2-7 better. CDR1 is SGHAT and CDR2 is FQDESV in the germline V gene (reference sequence). The CDR3 is 17 residues long. This chain's CDR3 is CASSTTLAGGPYNEQYF. CDR3 DNA sequence: TGTGCCAGCAGCACCACCTTAGCGGGAGGCCCCTACAATGAGCAGTACTTC.

A few counts support this clonotype. The genes are TRBV5-1 and TRBJ2-1; TRBD1 aligns across 9 bases. The CDR3 runs to 15 residues. In germline, CDR1 is SGHRS, CDR2 YFSETQ. Trimming removed 3 bases from V and 9 bases from J; junction bases left unmatched: 10. CDR3 residues: CASSSSGTGHSEQFF. The CDR3 DNA is TGCGCCAGCAGCTCCTCCGGGACAGGGCACAGTGAGCAGTTCTTC.

This clonotype has a handful of counts. This rearrangement joins TRBV28 to TRBJ1-5; perhaps TRBD1 as D (5 bases). The germline gives CDR1 MDHEN, CDR2 SYDVKM. V was clipped by 6 bases and J by 8 bases, with 17 bases between them. The CDR3 totals 14 residues. CDR3 residues: CASSAPGVFKPQHF. In nucleotides, the CDR3 is TGTGCCAGCAGCGCCCCGGGGGTCTTCAAGCCCCAGCATTTT.

Of note for this clonotype: This sequence may be a read error, since a much larger clone differs from it by one base. The rearrangement joins TRBV7-2 to TRBJ2-6, with D possibly matching TRBD2 (6 bases). CDR1 SGHTA and CDR2 FQGNSA come from the germline V gene. CDR3 length: 15 residues. As DNA, the CDR3 is TGTGCCAGCAGCTTACAGGGAGGTGGGGCCAACGTCCCGACTTTC. Residues: CASSLQGGGANVPTF.

This clonotype was counted between two and nine times. This chain connects TRBV20-1 to TRBJ2-1, with 9 bases identical to TRBD1. The CDR3 totals 16 residues. V shed 4 bases and J 3 bases; nucleotides not matched to a gene: 10. The germline V gene encodes CDR1 DFQATT and CDR2 SNEGSKA (reference sequence). Here the CDR3 DNA reads TGCAGTGCTAAATTCACCGGGACAGGGTTCTACAATGAGCAGTTCTTC. This translates into CSAKFTGTGFYNEQFF.

This clonotype was observed a handful of times. V usage is TRBV29-1 and J usage is TRBJ2-5; 8 nucleotides align to TRBD1. The CDR3 has 14 residues. V dropped 6 bases and J dropped 11; count of bases not matched to a gene: 17. The germline V gene has CDR1 SQVTM and CDR2 ANQGSEA. The CDR3 nucleotides are TGCAGCGTCATAAGGTCCAGGGGGCTTGGGGAGCAGTACTTC. Translating it yields CSVIRSRGLGEQYF.

This clonotype was picked up a small number of times. The chain recombines TRBV6-6 with TRBJ2-1; 9 bases agree with TRBD2. CDR1 is MNHNY and CDR2 is SVGAGI in the germline V gene (reference sequence). V lost 0 bases, J lost 9 bases, and 9 bases stayed unmatched. CDR3 size: 16 residues. DNA for the CDR3: TGTGCCAGCAGTTACTCTCCCGCGGGAGGGCCGGGTGAGCAGTTCTTC. Encoded protein: CASSYSPAGGPGEQFF.

This clonotype has ten or more counts. This chain links TRBV29-1 with TRBJ2-7, with TRBD1 as a possible D gene (6 bases). Germline V CDR1 and CDR2: SQVTM, ANQGSEA. Deletions cut 6 bases from V and 4 bases from J, with 13 bases between. This CDR3 comprises 12 residues. CDR3 coding DNA: TGCAGCGTGGTCGGACAGCTGTACGAGCAGTACTTC. Amino acids: CSVVGQLYEQYF.

The chain has TRBV4-2 and TRBJ2-7; 13 bases match TRBD2. The J call may be faulty, since TRBJ2-5 better matches the DNA end. Per the germline V gene, CDR1 is LGHNA and CDR2 is YNFKEQ. The CDR3 runs to 17 residues. This chain's CDR3 is CASSQDPTSGRMETQYF. CDR3 DNA: TGTGCCAGCAGCCAAGATCCGACTAGCGGGAGGATGGAGACCCAGTACTTC.

The chain has TRBV21-1 and TRBJ2-3; TRBD1, the table's D call, lacks a check against the DNA. TRBV21-1 is a pseudogene. This CDR3 region has 18 residues. The CDR3 DNA sequence: TGTGCCAGCAGCCCTAGGGTGGGGCTTGGCGGGAGCACAGATACGCAGTATTTT. This translates into CASSPRVGLGGSTDTQYF.

This chain joins TRBV4-1 and TRBJ2-5, with D possibly TRBD2 on 5 matching bases. The V and J ends lost 2 bases and 11 bases respectively, with 18 bases between them. There are 14 residues in the CDR3. Germline CDR1 is MGHRA and CDR2 is YSYEKL. The CDR3 protein is CASSQLTRDNEQYF. CDR3 DNA: TGCGCCAGCAGCCAACTCACTAGAGACAATGAGCAGTACTTC.

This clonotype was detected ten times or more. The gene calls are TRBV20-1 and TRBJ2-1, with TRBD2 identical over 10 bases. The germline gives CDR1 DFQATT, CDR2 SNEGSKA (reference sequence). V was pared by 0 bases and J by 8 bases, with 7 bases of the junction left unmatched. The CDR3 runs to 15 residues. CDR3 coding DNA: TGCAGTGCTAGAGATCAGGGACTAGCGTTGGATGAGCAGTTCTTC. It specifies CSARDQGLALDEQFF.

This sequence joins TRBV5-1 and TRBJ2-1, with D perhaps matching TRBD1 or TRBD2 (6 bases each). Germline V lookup: CDR1 SGHRS, CDR2 YFSETQ. This CDR3 region has 15 residues. The germline V and J ends were trimmed by 0 bases and 9 bases, with 16 bases remaining between them. The CDR3 bases are TGCGCCAGCAGCTTGGGTCAAGGGGGAGGTGGTGAGCAGTTCTTC. It is translated as CASSLGQGGGGEQFF.

This clonotype was seen repeatedly, ten times or more. This sequence joins TRBV11-2 and TRBJ2-3, with TRBD2 matching over 9 bases. This CDR3 is built from 16 residues. CDR1 is SGHAT and CDR2 is FQNNGV in the germline V gene. V dropped 3 bases and J dropped 3; count of bases not matched to a gene: 7. The CDR3 reads CASSFRAGGVTDTQYF. CDR3 nucleotide sequence: TGTGCCAGCAGCTTCCGCGCGGGAGGGGTTACAGATACGCAGTATTTT.

This clonotype was detected once. The rearrangement links TRBV20-1 to TRBJ2-5, with TRBD1 matching 9 bases. CDR1 DFQATT and CDR2 SNEGSKA come from the germline V gene (reference sequence). V shed 0 bases and J 3 bases; nucleotides not matched to a gene: 14. The length of the CDR3 is 18 residues. This CDR3 reads CSARDYLGQGRRKETQYF. CDR3 sequence (DNA): TGCAGTGCTAGAGATTATTTGGGACAGGGCCGGAGGAAAGAGACCCAGTACTTC.

The sample holds a few counts of this clonotype. This sequence joins TRBV25-1 and TRBJ1-4; TRBD1 agrees at 8 bases. This CDR3 has 15 amino acids. V gave up 5 bases and J gave up 6 bases; unmatched junction bases: 8. Per germline, CDR1 MGHDK and CDR2 SYGVNS. The CDR3 sequence: CASSPMNRGDEKLFF. As DNA, the CDR3 is TGTGCCAGCAGTCCGATGAACAGGGGGGATGAAAAACTGTTTTTT. Variable domain in full (rest from reference TRBV25-1 and TRBJ1-4): EADIYQTPRYLVIGTGKKITLECSQTMGHDKMYWYQQDPGMELHLIHYSYGVNSTEKGDLSSESTVSRIRTEHFPLTLESARPSHTSQYLCASSPMNRGDEKLFFGSGTQLSVL.

This clonotype came up many times. The rearrangement uses TRBV28 and TRBJ2-7; D is perhaps TRBD1 (6 bases). Germline assignment: CDR1 MDHEN and CDR2 SYDVKM. V was shortened by 4 bases and J by 2 bases, with 6 bases between the two germline ends. The CDR3 has 12 residues. The CDR3 is CASSSGAYEQYF. DNA of the CDR3: TGTGCCAGCAGTTCAGGGGCCTACGAGCAGTACTTC.

This clonotype was seen many times. The genes are TRBV20-1 and TRBJ2-3, with D possibly matching TRBD2 (6 bases). Trimming cost V 4 bases and J 0 bases, with 20 bases left between them. The CDR3 spans 17 residues. Germline V lookup: CDR1 DFQATT, CDR2 SNEGSKA (reference sequence). The DNA for the CDR3 is TGCAGTGCTAAACATCCCCTAAGCGGAGGGAGCACAGATACGCAGTATTTT. Its protein product is CSAKHPLSGGSTDTQYF.